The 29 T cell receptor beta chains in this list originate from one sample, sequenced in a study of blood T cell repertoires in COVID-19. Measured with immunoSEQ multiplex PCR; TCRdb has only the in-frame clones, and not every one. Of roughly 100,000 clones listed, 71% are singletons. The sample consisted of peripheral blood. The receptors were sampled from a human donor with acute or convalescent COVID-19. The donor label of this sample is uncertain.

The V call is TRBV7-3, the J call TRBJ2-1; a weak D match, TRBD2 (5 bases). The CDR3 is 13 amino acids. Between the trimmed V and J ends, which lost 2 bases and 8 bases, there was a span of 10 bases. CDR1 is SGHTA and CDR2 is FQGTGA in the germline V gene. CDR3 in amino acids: CASSLGGVDEQFF. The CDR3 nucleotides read TGTGCCAGCAGCTTAGGAGGTGTCGATGAGCAGTTCTTC.

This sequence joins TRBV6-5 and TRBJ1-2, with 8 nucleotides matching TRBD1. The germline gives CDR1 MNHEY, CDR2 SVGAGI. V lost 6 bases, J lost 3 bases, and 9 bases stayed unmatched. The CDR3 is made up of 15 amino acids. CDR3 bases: TGTGCCAGCAGGCGGGACAGGAGGAACTACTATGGCTACACCTTC. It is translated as CASRRDRRNYYGYTF.

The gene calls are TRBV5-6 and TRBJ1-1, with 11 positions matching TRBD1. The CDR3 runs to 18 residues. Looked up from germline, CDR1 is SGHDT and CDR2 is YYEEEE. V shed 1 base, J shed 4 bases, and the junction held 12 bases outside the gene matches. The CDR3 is CASSLPGTGGQGGTEAFF. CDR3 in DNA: TGTGCCAGCAGCTTGCCAGGGACAGGGGGACAGGGAGGCACTGAAGCTTTCTTT.

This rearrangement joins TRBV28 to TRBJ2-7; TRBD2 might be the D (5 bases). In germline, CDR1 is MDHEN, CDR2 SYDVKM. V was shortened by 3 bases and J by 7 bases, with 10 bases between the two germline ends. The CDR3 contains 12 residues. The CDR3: CASSFQDWEQYF. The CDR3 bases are TGTGCCAGCAGTTTTCAGGACTGGGAGCAGTACTTC.

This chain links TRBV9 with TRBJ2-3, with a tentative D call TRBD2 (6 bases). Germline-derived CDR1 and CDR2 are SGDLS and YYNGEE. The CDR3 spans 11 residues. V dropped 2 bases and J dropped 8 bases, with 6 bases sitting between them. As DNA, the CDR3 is TGTGCCAGCAGCGTGGGGGGTACGCAGTATTTT. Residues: CASSVGGTQYF.

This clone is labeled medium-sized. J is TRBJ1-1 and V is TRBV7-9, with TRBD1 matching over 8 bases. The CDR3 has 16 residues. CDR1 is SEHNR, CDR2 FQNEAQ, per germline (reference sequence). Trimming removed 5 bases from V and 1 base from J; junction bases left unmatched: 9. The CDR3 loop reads CASSRQGLRGNTEAFF. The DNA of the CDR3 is TGTGCCAGCAGCCGACAGGGGCTGAGGGGGAACACTGAAGCTTTCTTT.

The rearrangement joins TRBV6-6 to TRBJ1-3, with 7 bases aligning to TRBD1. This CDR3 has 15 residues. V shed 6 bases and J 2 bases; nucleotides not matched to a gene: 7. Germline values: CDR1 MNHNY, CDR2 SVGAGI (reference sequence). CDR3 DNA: TGTGCCAGCAGGTCGACAGGGTTTACTGGAAACACCATATATTTT. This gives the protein CASRSTGFTGNTIYF.

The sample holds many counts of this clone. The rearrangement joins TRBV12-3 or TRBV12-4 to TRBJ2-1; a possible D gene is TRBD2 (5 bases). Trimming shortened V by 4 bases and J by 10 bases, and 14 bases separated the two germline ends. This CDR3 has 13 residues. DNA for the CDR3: TGTGCCAGCAGTTGGGCGGGCTTGGGGGAGCAGTTCTTC. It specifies CASSWAGLGEQFF.

The CDR3 DNA is TGTGCCAGCAGTATGACAGGGGGTTCCAAAAACATTCAGTACTTC. It is translated as CASSMTGGSKNIQYF. The chain joins TRBV6-5 to TRBJ2-4; 9 bases match TRBD1. This CDR3 is 15 amino acids long. V lost 5 bases to trimming and J lost 2 bases; unmatched junction nucleotides: 4. Germline V gene sequence: CDR1 MNHEY, CDR2 SVGAGI.

CDR3 in amino acids: CASSKRGDSTDTQYF. In DNA form, the CDR3 reads TGTGCCAGCAGTAAGCGGGGGGATAGCACAGATACGCAGTATTTT. V usage is TRBV28 and J usage is TRBJ2-3; 9 bases map to TRBD2. V gave up 5 bases and J gave up 0 bases; unmatched junction bases: 3. The CDR3 runs to 15 residues. CDR1 MDHEN and CDR2 SYDVKM come from the germline V gene.

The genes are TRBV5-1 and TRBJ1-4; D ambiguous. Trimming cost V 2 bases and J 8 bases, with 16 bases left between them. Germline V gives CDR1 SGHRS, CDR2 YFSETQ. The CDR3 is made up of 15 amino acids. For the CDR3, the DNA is TGCGCCAGCAGCTTATTTGGTGACCCTAGGGAAAAACTGTTTTTT. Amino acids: CASSLFGDPREKLFF. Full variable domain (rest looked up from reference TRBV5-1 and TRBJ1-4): KAGVTQTPRYLIKTRGQQVTLSCSPISGHRSVSWYQQTPGQGLQFLFEYFSETQRNKGNFPGRFSGRQFSNSRSEMNVSTLELGDSALYLCASSLFGDPREKLFFGSGTQLSVL.

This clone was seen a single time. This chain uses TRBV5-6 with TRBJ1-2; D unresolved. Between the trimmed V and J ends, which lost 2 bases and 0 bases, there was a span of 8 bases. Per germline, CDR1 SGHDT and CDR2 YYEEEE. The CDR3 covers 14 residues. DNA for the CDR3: TGTGCCAGCAGCTTCACGGGTACTAACTATGGCTACACCTTC. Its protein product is CASSFTGTNYGYTF.

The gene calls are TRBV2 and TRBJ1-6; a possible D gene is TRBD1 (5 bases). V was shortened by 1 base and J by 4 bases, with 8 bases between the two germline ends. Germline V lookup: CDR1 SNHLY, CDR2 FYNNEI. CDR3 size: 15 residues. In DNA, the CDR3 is TGTGCCAGCAGTGAAGACAGGCGTTATAATTCACCCCTCCACTTT. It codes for CASSEDRRYNSPLHF.

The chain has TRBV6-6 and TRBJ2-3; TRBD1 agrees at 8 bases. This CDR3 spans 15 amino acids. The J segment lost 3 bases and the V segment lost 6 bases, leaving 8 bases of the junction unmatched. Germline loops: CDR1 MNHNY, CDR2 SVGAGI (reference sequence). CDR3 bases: TGTGCCAGCAGACCGGACAGGGTGGGGACAGATACGCAGTATTTT. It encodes CASRPDRVGTDTQYF.

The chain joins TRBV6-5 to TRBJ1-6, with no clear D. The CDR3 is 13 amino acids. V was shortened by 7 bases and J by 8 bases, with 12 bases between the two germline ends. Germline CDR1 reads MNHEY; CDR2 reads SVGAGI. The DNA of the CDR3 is TGTGCCAGCACTAGCGGTGGGTATTCACCCCTCCACTTT. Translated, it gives CASTSGGYSPLHF.

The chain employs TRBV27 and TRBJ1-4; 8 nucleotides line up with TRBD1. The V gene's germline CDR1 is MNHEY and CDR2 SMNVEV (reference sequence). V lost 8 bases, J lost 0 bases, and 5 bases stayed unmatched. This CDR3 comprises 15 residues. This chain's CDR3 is CASRLQGATNEKLFF. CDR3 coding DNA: TGTGCCAGCCGACTACAGGGGGCAACTAATGAAAAACTGTTTTTT.

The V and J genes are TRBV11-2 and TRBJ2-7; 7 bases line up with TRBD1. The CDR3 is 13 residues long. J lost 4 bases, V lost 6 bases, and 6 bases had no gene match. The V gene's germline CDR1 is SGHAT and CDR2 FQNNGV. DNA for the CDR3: TGTGCCAGCAGGCGGACAGGTTATTACGAGCAGTACTTC. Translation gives CASRRTGYYEQYF.

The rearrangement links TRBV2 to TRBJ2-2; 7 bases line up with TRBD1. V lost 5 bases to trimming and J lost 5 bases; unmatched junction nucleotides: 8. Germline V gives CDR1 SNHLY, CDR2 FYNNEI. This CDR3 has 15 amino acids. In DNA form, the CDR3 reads TGTGCCAGCAGTTCCACAGGGGCAAGGACCGGGGAGCTGTTTTTT. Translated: CASSSTGARTGELFF.

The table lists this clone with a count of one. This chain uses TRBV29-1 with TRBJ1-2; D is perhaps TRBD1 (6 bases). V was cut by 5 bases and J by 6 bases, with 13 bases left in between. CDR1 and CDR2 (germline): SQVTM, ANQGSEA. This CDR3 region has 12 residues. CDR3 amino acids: CSVFRDTHGYTF. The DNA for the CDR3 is TGCAGCGTTTTCCGGGACACCCATGGCTACACCTTC.

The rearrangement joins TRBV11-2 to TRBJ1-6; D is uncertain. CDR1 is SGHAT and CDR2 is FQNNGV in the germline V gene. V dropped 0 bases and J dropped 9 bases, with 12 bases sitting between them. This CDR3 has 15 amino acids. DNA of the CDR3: TGTGCCAGCAGCTTAGATTCCGGGGTCGGTTCACCCCTCCACTTT. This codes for CASSLDSGVGSPLHF.

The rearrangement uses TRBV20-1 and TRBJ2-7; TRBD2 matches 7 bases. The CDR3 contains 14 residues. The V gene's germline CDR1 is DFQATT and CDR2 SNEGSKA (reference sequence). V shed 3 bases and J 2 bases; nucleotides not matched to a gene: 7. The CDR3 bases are TGCAGTGCTAGTTTGGCGGGGGTTCCCTACGAGCAGTACTTC. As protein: CSASLAGVPYEQYF.

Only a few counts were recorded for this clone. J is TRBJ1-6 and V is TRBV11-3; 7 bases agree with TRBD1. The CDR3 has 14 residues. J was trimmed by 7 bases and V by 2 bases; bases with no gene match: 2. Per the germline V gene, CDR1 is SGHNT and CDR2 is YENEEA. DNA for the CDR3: TGTGCCAGCAGCTTACAGGGGGAAAATTCACCCCTCCACTTT. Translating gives CASSLQGENSPLHF.

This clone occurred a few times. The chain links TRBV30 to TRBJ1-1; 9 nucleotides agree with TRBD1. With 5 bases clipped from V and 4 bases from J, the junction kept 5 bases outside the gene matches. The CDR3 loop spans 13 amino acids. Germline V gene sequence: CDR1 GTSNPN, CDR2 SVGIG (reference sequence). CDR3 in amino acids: CAWARDRATEAFF. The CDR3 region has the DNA TGTGCCTGGGCCCGGGACAGGGCCACTGAAGCTTTCTTT.

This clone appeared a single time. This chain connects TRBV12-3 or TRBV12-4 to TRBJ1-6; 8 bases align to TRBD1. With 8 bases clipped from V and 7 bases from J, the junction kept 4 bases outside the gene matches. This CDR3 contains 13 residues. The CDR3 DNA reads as TGTGCCAGCGGCAGGGGGCAGAATTCACCCCTCCACTTT. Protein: CASGRGQNSPLHF.

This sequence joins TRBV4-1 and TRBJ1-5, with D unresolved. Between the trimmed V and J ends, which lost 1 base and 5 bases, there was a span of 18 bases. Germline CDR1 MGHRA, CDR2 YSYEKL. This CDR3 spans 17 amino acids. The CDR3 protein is CASSQGLGSTYHQPQHF. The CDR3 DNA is TGCGCCAGCAGCCAAGGACTTGGGTCGACCTACCATCAGCCCCAGCATTTT.

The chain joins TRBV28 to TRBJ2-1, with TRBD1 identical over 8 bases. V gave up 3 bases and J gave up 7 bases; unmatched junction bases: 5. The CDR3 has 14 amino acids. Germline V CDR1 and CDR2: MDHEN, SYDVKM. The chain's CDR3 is CASSFRDRYNEQFF. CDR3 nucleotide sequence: TGTGCCAGCAGTTTTCGGGACAGGTATAATGAGCAGTTCTTC.

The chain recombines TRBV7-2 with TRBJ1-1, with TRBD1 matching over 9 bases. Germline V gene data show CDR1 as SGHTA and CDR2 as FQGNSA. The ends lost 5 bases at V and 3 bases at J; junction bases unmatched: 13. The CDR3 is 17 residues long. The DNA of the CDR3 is TGTGCCAGCAGCGCGGGACAGGGTGGGATCCGGGACACTGAAGCTTTCTTT. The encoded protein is CASSAGQGGIRDTEAFF.

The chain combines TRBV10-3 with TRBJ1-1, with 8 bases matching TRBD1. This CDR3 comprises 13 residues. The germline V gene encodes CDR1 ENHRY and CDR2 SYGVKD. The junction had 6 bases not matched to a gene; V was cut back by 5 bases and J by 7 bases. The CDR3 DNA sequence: TGTGCCATCAGTTCCAGGGGGCTCGGTGAAGCTTTCTTT. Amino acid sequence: CAISSRGLGEAFF.

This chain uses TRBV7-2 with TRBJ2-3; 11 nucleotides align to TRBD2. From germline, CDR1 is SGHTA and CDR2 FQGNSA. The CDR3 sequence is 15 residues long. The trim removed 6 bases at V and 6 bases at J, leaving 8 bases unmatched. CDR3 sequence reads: CASRDSGGAHDTQYF. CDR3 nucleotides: TGTGCCAGCAGAGATAGCGGGGGGGCCCATGATACGCAGTATTTT.